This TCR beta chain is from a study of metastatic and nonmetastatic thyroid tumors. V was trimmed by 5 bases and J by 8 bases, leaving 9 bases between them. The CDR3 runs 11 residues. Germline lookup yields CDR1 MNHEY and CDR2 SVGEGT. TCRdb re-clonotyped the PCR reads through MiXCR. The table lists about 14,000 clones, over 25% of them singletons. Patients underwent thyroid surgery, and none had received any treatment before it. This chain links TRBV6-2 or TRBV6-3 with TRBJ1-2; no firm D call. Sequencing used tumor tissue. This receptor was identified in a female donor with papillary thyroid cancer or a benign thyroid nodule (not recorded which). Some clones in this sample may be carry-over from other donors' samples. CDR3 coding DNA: TGTGCCAGCAGTAACCAAGGGGGCTACACCTTC. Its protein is CASSNQGGYTF.